This T cell receptor beta chain was obtained from a study of cytomegalovirus exposure and HLA in healthy donors. At the level of the study: Most donors, 80% to 90% of 398 genotyped, fell in the Caucasian-associated ancestry cluster. Broader study findings: Likely technical artifact: a cluster of highly shared sequence variants. A later analysis, which compared TCR beta chains of equal frequency, found the HLA-associated ones more clonally expanded.

CDR1 is LNHNV, CDR2 YYDKDF, per germline (reference sequence). After removal of 2 bases from V and 7 bases from J, the junction contained 1 base not matched to a gene. This CDR3 is built from 15 residues. The PCR used 60 Vbeta and 13 Jbeta primers. Here immunoSEQ multiplex PCR was the method, and the copy in TCRdb shows in-frame clones only, minus some. The top ten clones hold approximately 1.2% of a sample with more than 150,000 clones, about 85% of them seen once. In the case of this clone: The antigen is undetermined.

The specimen was PBMCs. The V gene is TRBV15, the J gene TRBJ2-1; 14 bases agree with TRBD2. This clonotype was obtained from a man in his fifties in good health and CMV-seropositive. This chain's CDR3 is CATSRRTSGGNEQFF. For the CDR3, the DNA is TGTGCCACCAGCAGAAGGACTAGCGGGGGGAATGAGCAGTTCTTC.